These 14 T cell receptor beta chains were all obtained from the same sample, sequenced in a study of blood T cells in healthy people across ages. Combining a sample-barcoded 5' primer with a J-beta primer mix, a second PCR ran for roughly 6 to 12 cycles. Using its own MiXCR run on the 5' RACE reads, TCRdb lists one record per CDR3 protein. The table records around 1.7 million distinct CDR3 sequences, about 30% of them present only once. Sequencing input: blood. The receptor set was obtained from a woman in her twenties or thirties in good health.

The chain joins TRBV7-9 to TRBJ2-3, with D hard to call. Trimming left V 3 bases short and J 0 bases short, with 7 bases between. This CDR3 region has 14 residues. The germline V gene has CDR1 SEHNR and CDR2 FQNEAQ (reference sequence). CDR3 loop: CASSFPSSTDTQYF. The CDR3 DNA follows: TGTGCCAGCAGCTTCCCGAGTAGCACAGATACGCAGTATTTT.

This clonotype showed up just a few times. The CDR3 coding sequence is TGCAGCGTCAATGACAGGGTCGAAAAACTGTTTTTT. Its protein is CSVNDRVEKLFF. The chain joins TRBV29-1 to TRBJ1-4, with TRBD1 matching over 7 bases. V trimming: 6 bases; J trimming: 8 bases; junction bases outside the gene matches: 6. Germline V CDR1 and CDR2: SQVTM, ANQGSEA. This CDR3 contains 12 residues.

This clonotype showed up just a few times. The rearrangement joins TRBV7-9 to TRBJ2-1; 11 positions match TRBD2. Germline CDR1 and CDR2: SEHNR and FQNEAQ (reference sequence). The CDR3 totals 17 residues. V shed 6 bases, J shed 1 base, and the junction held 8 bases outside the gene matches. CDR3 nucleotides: TGTGCCAGCAGTCCTAGCGGGAGGCGAGGGTCCTACAATGAGCAGTTCTTC. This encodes CASSPSGRRGSYNEQFF.

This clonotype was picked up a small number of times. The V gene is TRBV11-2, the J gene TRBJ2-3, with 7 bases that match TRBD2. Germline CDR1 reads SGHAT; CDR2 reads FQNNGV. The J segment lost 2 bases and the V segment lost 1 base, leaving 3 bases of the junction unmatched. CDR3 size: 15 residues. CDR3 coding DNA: TGTGCCAGCAGCTTAGCTCGGGGGGTCACAGATACGCAGTATTTT. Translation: CASSLARGVTDTQYF.

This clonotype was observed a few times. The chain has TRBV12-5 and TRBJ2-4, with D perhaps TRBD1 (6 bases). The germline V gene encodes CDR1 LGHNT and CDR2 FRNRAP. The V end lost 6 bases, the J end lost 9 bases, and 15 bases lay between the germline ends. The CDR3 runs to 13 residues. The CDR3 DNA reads TGTGCTAGTGGCCTTGACGGGACAAGCATTCAGTACTTC. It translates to CASGLDGTSIQYF.

CDR3 sequence reads: CASSLGGTLTKRYF. CDR3 DNA: TGTGCCAGCAGCTTAGGGGGCACCCTTACCAAGCGGTACTTC. The chain employs TRBV7-9 and TRBJ2-7; D perhaps matches TRBD1 (5 bases). This CDR3 is built from 14 residues. V shed 1 base and J shed 12 bases, with 19 bases lying between them. Germline-derived CDR1 and CDR2 are SEHNR and FQNEAQ (reference sequence).

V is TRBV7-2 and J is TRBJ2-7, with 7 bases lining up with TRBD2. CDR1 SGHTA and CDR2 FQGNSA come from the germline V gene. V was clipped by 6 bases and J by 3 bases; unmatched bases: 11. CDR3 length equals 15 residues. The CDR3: CASRQAGASVYEQYF. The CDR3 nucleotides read TGTGCCAGCAGGCAGGCGGGAGCCTCCGTCTACGAGCAGTACTTC.

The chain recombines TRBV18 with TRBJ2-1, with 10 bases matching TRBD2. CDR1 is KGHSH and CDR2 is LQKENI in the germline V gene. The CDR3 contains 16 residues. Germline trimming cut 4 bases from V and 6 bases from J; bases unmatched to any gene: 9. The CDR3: CASSRPPAGGPNEQFF. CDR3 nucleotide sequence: TGTGCCAGCTCACGTCCCCCAGCGGGGGGGCCCAATGAGCAGTTCTTC.

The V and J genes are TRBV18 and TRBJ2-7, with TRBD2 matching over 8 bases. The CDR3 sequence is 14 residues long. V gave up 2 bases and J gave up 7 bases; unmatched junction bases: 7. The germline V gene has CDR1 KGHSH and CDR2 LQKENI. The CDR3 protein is CASSPVGGAEEQYF. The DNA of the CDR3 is TGTGCCAGCTCACCAGTCGGGGGGGCGGAAGAGCAGTACTTC.

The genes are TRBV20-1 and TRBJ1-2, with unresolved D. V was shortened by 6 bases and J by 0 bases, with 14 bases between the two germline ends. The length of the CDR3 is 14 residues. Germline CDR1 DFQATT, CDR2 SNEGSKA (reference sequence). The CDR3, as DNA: TGCAGTGCGCAGGACCAAGGATCTAACTATGGCTACACCTTC. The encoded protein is CSAQDQGSNYGYTF.

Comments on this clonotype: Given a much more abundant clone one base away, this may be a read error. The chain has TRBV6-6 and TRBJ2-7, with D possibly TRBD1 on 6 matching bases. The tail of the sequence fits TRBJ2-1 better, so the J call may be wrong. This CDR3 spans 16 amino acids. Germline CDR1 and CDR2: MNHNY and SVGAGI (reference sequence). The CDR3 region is CASRLQTGPPQGEQFF. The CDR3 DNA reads TGTGCCAGCAGACTCCAGACAGGTCCACCTCAGGGGGAGCAGTTCTTC.

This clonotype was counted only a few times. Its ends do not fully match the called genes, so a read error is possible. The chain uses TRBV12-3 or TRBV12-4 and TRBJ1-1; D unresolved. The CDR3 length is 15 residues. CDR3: CASSPGSGTNTEAFF. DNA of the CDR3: TGTGCCAGCAGTCCTGGCTCGGGAACGAACACTGAGGCTTTCTTT.

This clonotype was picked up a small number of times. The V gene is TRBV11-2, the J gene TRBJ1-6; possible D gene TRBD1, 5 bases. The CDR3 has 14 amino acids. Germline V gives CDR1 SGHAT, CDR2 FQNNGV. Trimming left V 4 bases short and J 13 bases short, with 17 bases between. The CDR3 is CASSSTIGHHPLHF. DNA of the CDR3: TGTGCCAGCAGCTCCACCATCGGACATCACCCCCTCCACTTT.

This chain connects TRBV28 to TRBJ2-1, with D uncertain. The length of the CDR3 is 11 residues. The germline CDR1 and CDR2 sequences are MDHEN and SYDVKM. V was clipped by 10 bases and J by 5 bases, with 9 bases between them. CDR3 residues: CANKGNNEQFF. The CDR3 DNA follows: TGTGCCAACAAAGGGAACAATGAGCAGTTCTTC.